The clone carrying this TCR beta chain was recorded only once. These data belong to a study of shared clonotypes between healthy human individuals. In the sorted-subset replicate PCRs, 150 to 200 ng DNA, 30,000 or so T cell genomes, was used. Clones were sequenced by immunoSEQ multiplex PCR, and TCRdb holds only the in-frame ones, with some missing. The data show approximately 500,000 clones, 90% to 96% seen once. CDR1 and CDR2 from the germline V gene are LNHDA and SQIVND (reference sequence). The CDR3 contains 14 residues. V lost 5 bases and J lost 3, with 14 bases in between. The sequenced material came from naive CD4+ T cells sorted from blood. Specified subset: CD45RA+ positively selected. The chain links TRBV19 to TRBJ2-7; tentatively, D is TRBD2 (5 bases). The sequence came from a woman between 25 and 40 years old in good health. The CDR3 sequence is CASSVNRGNYEQYF. CDR3 sequence (DNA): TGTGCCAGTAGTGTCAACCGGGGTAACTACGAGCAGTACTTC.